The clone carrying this T cell receptor (beta chain) showed up many times. Trimming shortened V by 2 bases and J by 0 bases, and 11 bases separated the two germline ends. Looked up from germline, CDR1 is SGHTA and CDR2 is FQGTGA. The CDR3 extends over 16 amino acids. TCRdb re-called the 5' RACE reads with MiXCR, one entry per CDR3 protein. Counted here are about 40,000 distinct CDR3 sequences, over 5% occurring once; the ten biggest clones make up 6% to 6.5%. The entry originates in a study of early T cells in non-severe SARS-CoV-2 infection. This TCR came from an adult who was a healthcare worker with PCR-confirmed SARS-CoV-2 infection or an uninfected control (not recorded which). This rearrangement joins TRBV7-3 to TRBJ2-1; D might be TRBD2 (5 bases). The starting material was whole blood, obtained at baseline. In DNA form, the CDR3 reads TGTGCCAGCAGCTTAGGGCGGAGGAACTCCTACAATGAGCAGTTCTTC. Translated, it gives CASSLGRRNSYNEQFF.